This T cell receptor (beta chain) comes out of a study of T cells after yellow fever vaccination. Study results and caveats: Overall, a small share of clonotypes was seen in both CD4 and CD8 compartments.

Germline V CDR1 and CDR2: MNHNS, SASEGT. This CDR3 has 15 residues. Trimming left V 8 bases short and J 7 bases short, with 23 bases between. UMIs were added to TCR cDNA along with a universal primer site when it was made by 5'RACE template switching. TCRdb processed the 5' RACE reads anew with MiXCR; each CDR3 protein has one entry. The sample yields a few hundred thousand distinct CDR3 sequences, around 12% seen once. This clonotype was observed a few times. Its antigen remains unknown. This TCR was sampled from a man in his late teens or twenties who received the YFV17D yellow fever vaccine. The material sequenced was CD4+ T cells sorted from PBMCs, taken 15 days after the yellow fever booster vaccination. The chain links TRBV6-1 to TRBJ2-5; unclear D gene. CDR3: CASFRRDMGFGTQYF. The CDR3 DNA sequence: TGTGCCAGCTTCCGAAGGGATATGGGGTTCGGGACCCAGTACTTC.